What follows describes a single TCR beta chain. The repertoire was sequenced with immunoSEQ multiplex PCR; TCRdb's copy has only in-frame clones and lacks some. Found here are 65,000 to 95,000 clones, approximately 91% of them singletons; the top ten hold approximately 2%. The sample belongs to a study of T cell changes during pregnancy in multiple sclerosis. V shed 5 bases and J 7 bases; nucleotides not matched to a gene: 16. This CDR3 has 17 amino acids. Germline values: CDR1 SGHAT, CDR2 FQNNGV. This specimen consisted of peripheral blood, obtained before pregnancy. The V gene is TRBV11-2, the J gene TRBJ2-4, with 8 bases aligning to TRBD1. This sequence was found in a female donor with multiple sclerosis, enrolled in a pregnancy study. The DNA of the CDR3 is TGTGCCAGCAGCCGGTCGGATTGGTCAGGGGGCGCGAACATTCAGTACTTC. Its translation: CASSRSDWSGGANIQYF.